This record concerns one T cell receptor (beta chain) sequence. Using immunoSEQ multiplex PCR, the repertoire was profiled, and TCRdb retains in-frame clones only, with some absent. The sample records 55,000 to 75,000 clones, approximately 89% being singletons. This record belongs to a study of blood T cell repertoires in COVID-19. For the study at large: From the United States, Italy and Spain came samples of acute and convalescent COVID-19. PBMCs, B-cell-depleted T cells, or T cells provided the cDNA or gDNA that made up the material.

Germline lookup yields CDR1 MGHRA and CDR2 YSYEKL. J was trimmed by 2 bases and V by 10 bases; bases with no gene match: 13. This CDR3 region has 15 residues. The V call is TRBV4-1, the J call TRBJ1-1; 7 bases align to TRBD1. The receptor's source is a human donor in a cohort sampled during active COVID-19. Sequencing was performed on peripheral blood. The CDR3 loop is CATEGAPDPNTEAFF. The CDR3 DNA reads TGCGCCACCGAGGGGGCACCCGACCCAAACACTGAAGCTTTCTTT.